One TCR beta chain is described in this entry. Patients in Seattle were enrolled during active infection, then followed longitudinally. This entry comes from a study of blood T cell repertoires in COVID-19. The wider study: Some COVID-19 samples were acute and others convalescent; all came from the United States, Italy and Spain. PBMCs, B-cell-depleted T cells, or T cells were the source of the cDNA or gDNA that made up the material.

Trimming stripped 0 bases from V and 3 bases from J, with 9 bases between. CDR1 is MNHEY and CDR2 is SMNVEV in the germline V gene (reference sequence). The CDR3 spans 15 residues. Original processing notes: Amplification of reference gene primers provided the estimated nucleated cell counts. TCRdb keeps only in-frame clones here, not all; method: immunoSEQ multiplex PCR. The V and J calls and clone size are taken from that table; D and trimming were inferred from the DNA. Of 300,000 to 350,000 clones in the sample, about nine tenths were seen once. This sequence was found in a woman aged 55 to 70 with COVID-19, enrolled during active disease. Sequencing was carried out using peripheral blood. V usage is TRBV27 and J usage is TRBJ1-5; possible D gene TRBD1, 6 bases. In nucleotides, the CDR3 is TGTGCCAGCAGTTTATCGCAGGGGCTCAATCAGCCCCAGCATTTT. Its protein is CASSLSQGLNQPQHF.